The 10 T cell receptor beta chains below were found in one sample sequenced in a study of response to subunit inactivated influenza vaccine (dated by TCRdb to about 2018). The library came from RT-PCR. Instrument used: Illumina HiSeq 2500. The public reads were quality trimmed at Q25 with fastp and then assembled into clones with MiXCR by TCRdb, keeping productive beta chains. Each CDR3 protein gets just one entry, which takes the most common genes and DNA from the rows behind it. The sample contains roughly 670,000 distinct CDR3 sequences, 14% of them found a single time. Of the sample, less than 8.5% falls within the top ten clones. Source: PBMCs from blood, taken roughly 15 days before vaccination. All receptors derive from a man aged 50 to 59 who received an inactivated influenza vaccine. Donor details come from another sample of the same person, matched by shared clones.

Only a few counts were recorded for this clonotype. The chain links TRBV5-1 to TRBJ2-7; 9 positions agree with TRBD1. The germline V gene encodes CDR1 SGHRS and CDR2 YFSETQ. CDR3 length: 14 amino acids. V shed 4 bases, J shed 4 bases, and the junction held 6 bases outside the gene matches. CDR3 loop: CASSPLGQGYEQYF. CDR3 nucleotides: TGCGCCAGCAGCCCCTTGGGACAGGGTTACGAGCAGTACTTC.

The chain uses TRBV20-1 and TRBJ2-3; possibly TRBD2 for D (6 bases). This CDR3 is built from 15 residues. Trimming took 3 bases from V and 4 from J, leaving 17 bases between them. Germline lookup yields CDR1 DFQATT and CDR2 SNEGSKA (reference sequence). The CDR3 protein is CSASGAGWGADTQYF. The CDR3 region has the DNA TGCAGTGCTAGCGGTGCGGGATGGGGGGCAGATACGCAGTATTTT.

Only a few counts were recorded for this clonotype. The chain carries TRBV18 and TRBJ2-7, with D uncertain. Germline V gene data show CDR1 as KGHSH and CDR2 as LQKENI. Trimming stripped 6 bases from V and 3 bases from J, with 21 bases between. This CDR3 is 16 amino acids long. This chain's CDR3 is CASSVGYGSGNYEQYF. The CDR3 bases are TGTGCCAGCTCCGTCGGTTACGGCTCCGGTAACTACGAGCAGTACTTC.

The chain couples TRBV4-1 to TRBJ2-4; D call uncertain. Trimming removed 1 base from V and 2 bases from J, with 0 bases in between. The germline gives CDR1 MGHRA, CDR2 YSYEKL. The CDR3 is made up of 12 amino acids. As DNA, the CDR3 is TGCGCCAGCAGCCAAGCCAAAAACATTCAGTACTTC. This sequence encodes CASSQAKNIQYF.

The chain has TRBV20-1 and TRBJ2-1; 9 positions agree with TRBD2. CDR1 and CDR2 (germline): DFQATT, SNEGSKA (reference sequence). The J segment lost 3 bases and the V segment lost 6 bases, leaving 9 bases of the junction unmatched. The CDR3 is 15 residues long. CDR3 nucleotides: TGCAGTGCGAAGCCCCTAGCGGGGTTCTACAATGAGCAGTTCTTC. Its translation is CSAKPLAGFYNEQFF.

The DNA for the CDR3 is TGTGCCAGCAGTTACCCGTCTACCCCTTCCGTCTACAATGAGCAGTTCTTC. Protein: CASSYPSTPSVYNEQFF. J is TRBJ2-1 and V is TRBV6-2 or TRBV6-3, with D uncertain. The ends were cut back, 2 bases at V and 3 bases at J, with 17 bases in the middle. The CDR3 extends over 17 amino acids. The germline CDR1 and CDR2 sequences are MNHEY and SVGEGT.

The V call is TRBV18, the J call TRBJ2-5; a weak D match, TRBD1 (5 bases). Trimming shortened V by 2 bases and J by 5 bases, and 12 bases separated the two germline ends. CDR3 size: 14 residues. Per the germline V gene, CDR1 is KGHSH and CDR2 is LQKENI. The DNA of the CDR3 is TGTGCCAGCTCACCATCGGAACAGGCCGAGACCCAGTACTTC. Its protein product is CASSPSEQAETQYF.

In this sample, this clonotype turned up a few times. V is TRBV20-1 and J is TRBJ2-1, with TRBD2 identical over 14 bases. V shed 6 bases and J 5 bases; nucleotides not matched to a gene: 6. CDR1 is DFQATT and CDR2 is SNEGSKA in the germline V gene (reference sequence). The CDR3 totals 15 residues. The CDR3 spells CSAPTSGRANNEQFF. In DNA form, the CDR3 reads TGCAGTGCGCCGACTAGCGGGAGGGCCAACAATGAGCAGTTCTTC.

The CDR3 protein is CASSLSDSNTQYF. For the CDR3, the DNA is TGTGCCAGCAGCTTATCGGACTCAAATACGCAGTATTTT. V is TRBV7-3 and J is TRBJ2-3; D perhaps matches TRBD2 (5 bases). The germline V and J ends were trimmed by 2 bases and 7 bases, with 10 bases remaining between them. The germline gives CDR1 SGHTA, CDR2 FQGTGA. This CDR3 contains 13 residues. Looking up the rest from reference TRBV7-3 and TRBJ2-3 gives the full variable domain: GAGVSQTPSNKVTEKGKYVELRCDPISGHTALYWYRQSLGQGPEFLIYFQGTGAADDSGLPNDRFFAVRPEGSVSTLKIQRTERGDSAVYLCASSLSDSNTQYFGPGTRLTVL.

The rearrangement links TRBV4-2 to TRBJ2-1; 11 bases match TRBD2. This CDR3 contains 17 residues. Trimming took 2 bases from V and 2 from J; bases not matched to a gene: 5. Germline loops: CDR1 LGHNA, CDR2 YNFKEQ. The CDR3 is CASSQPGLAVPYNEQFF. CDR3 nucleotides: TGTGCCAGCAGCCAACCGGGACTAGCGGTCCCCTACAATGAGCAGTTCTTC.